The source of this T cell receptor beta chain is a study of human T cells and chemical hapten exposure. Background on the study: Each week of the roughly 24-week study, patients had diphenylcyclopropenone applied to the scalp. Broader study findings: Higher patch test scores went with higher counts of PT1 expanded TCRs. Donors in the study had alopecia, meaning their immune response may differ from healthy people's.

The time point denotes: patch test 3, about 24 weeks after DPC sensitization. Treatment denoted: therapeutic diphenylcyclopropenone sensitization with weekly scalp DPC. Sequencing started from total RNA isolated from unfractionated whole blood. Germline lookup yields CDR1 LGHNA and CDR2 YSLEER. Trimming took 2 bases from V and 2 from J, leaving 12 bases between them. This CDR3 has 15 residues. On this clonotype itself: Its antigen is currently unknown.

TCRdb recomputed calls from the RACE reads with MiXCR, one row per CDR3 protein. Of fewer than 80,000 distinct CDR3 sequences listed, around 10% are singletons. The chain uses TRBV4-3 and TRBJ2-5; the D gene could be TRBD1 or TRBD2 (5 bases each). Sequencing was performed on whole blood, taken in connection with sensitization to the hapten diphenylcyclopropenone (DPC). The receptor was isolated from a woman in her twenties or thirties with alopecia areata. Some clones in this sample may be carry-over from other donors' samples. In DNA form, the CDR3 reads TGCGCCAGCAGCCAATCCGAGGGGATACAAGAGACCCAGTACTTC. Its translation is CASSQSEGIQETQYF.